This T cell receptor (beta chain) appears in the sequencing data of a study of cytomegalovirus exposure and HLA in healthy donors (dated by TCRdb to the late 2010s). Regarding the research as a whole: According to an earlier analysis of a few hundred of the donors, 200 million or so T cells yielded roughly 110 million unique TCR beta sequences and 250 to 350 Gb of sequence data. An early release covering approximately 600 HLA-typed donors comprised approximately 300 gigabases of sequencing data and roughly 86 million unique TCR sequences. Among the approximately 430 genotyped donors, approximately 77% belonged to the genetic ancestry cluster associated with self-reported Caucasian donors. The study aimed to test whether signatures of past pathogen exposure could be identified by cataloging public T cell receptors. Using immunosequencing, the study profiled T cell repertoires from some 670 subjects and related those repertoires to cytomegalovirus serostatus. Along with the approximately 670-subject first cohort, a separate validation cohort of over a hundred different subjects was used. The study combined high-throughput TCR immunosequencing, statistical association of individual TCRs with disease status, and machine learning to predict cytomegalovirus infection status. A later analysis re-analyzed previously published TCR beta repertoires from about 730 donors and added high-resolution HLA genotyping to study TCR occurrence patterns. Rather than using new phenotypic data, the later analysis identified candidate immune exposures from TCR beta sequences and from how often those sequences occurred across donors. An earlier analysis of some 500 of the donors applied high-throughput TCR beta sequencing to assess whether each TCR beta V gene segment acted as functional or pseudogenic. Donor age, sex, ethnicity and CMV serostatus were compiled alongside the repertoire data. A later genetic analysis took genome-wide SNP genotypes for about 60% of the roughly 670 donors and used that subset as a discovery cohort. All discovery cohort repertoires had been generated using a single sequencing platform. Class I and class II HLA loci were covered by the typing at four-digit resolution. The number of donors typed differed by locus, with 629-630 for A, B, C, DRB1 and DQB1, over 500 for DQA1, 600 to 610 for DPA1, and some 440 for DPB1. Several DR-DQ haplotypes were handled as single units for association and clustering, since linkage in the cohort was strong. Among some 410 genotyped donors of the cohort, an average of about 240,000 unique TCR beta nucleotide sequences were sequenced per donor, roughly 20% of them non-productive. Overall results and qualifications from the work: When HLA alleles, especially DR and DQ, strongly co-occurred, TCR associations were difficult to assign to individual alleles. Most TCR sequences were seen in very few donors, while some public TCRs were found in many individuals. The authors suggested that the approach could potentially be extended to other disease states and immunological phenotypes. The cohort was sequenced for TCR beta chains only, and without alpha or paired-chain data the features that could be detected were limited. A few of the identified cytomegalovirus-associated TCR beta chains were confirmed in vitro to be specific for cytomegalovirus antigens. Some IMGT-functional V segments, including TRBV6-2 and TRBV6-3, could not be told apart with the 87-base-pair reads, so those segments were excluded. A further reported finding was that TCR beta sequences accurately predicted the HLA-A and HLA-B alleles for most subjects in the first cohort. In a later analysis, TCR association rates were found to vary across HLA loci, with the most associated TCRs seen for DRB1 alleles and the fewest for HLA-C alleles. At a false discovery rate of 0.05, a later analysis linked 15,000 to 20,000 TCR beta sequences to specific HLA alleles. A group of highly shared sequence variants was considered likely to be a technical artifact of the sequencing pipeline. A total of 164 TCR beta chains were listed by the study as associated with cytomegalovirus. For the cohort, immune exposure information was limited to CMV serostatus. Broadly in line with IMGT annotations, most TCR beta V segments showed up in productive rearrangements about 87% or about 30% of the time in an earlier analysis of several hundred of the donors. Compared with equally common non-associated chains, HLA-associated TCR beta chains in a later analysis were more clonally expanded and had lower generation probabilities. Because HLA typing was unavailable for some donors at each locus, only the typed subset was used in association tests. According to a later genetic analysis, donors in an Asian-associated ancestry cluster had fewer N-insertions in productive TCRs than the approximately 670-donor mean. About 17 rarely observed V segments, including chromosome 9 orphons, were excluded from the earlier analysis of several hundred of the donors because counts were too low. Roughly uniform sequencing depth across donors was assumed in presence/absence analyses, although this assumption may not hold. In a later genetic analysis, a missense DCLRE1C variant was associated with V-gene and J-gene trimming of TCR beta chains, and the association was replicated in an independent cohort. Correlated functional status among segregating V segments might reflect linkage disequilibrium, but an unknown experimental factor could not be ruled out. In a later analysis, most CMV-associated TCR beta chains were found to appear HLA-restricted, with HLA associations seemingly driven largely by CMV exposure. Several of the top co-occurrence clusters appeared to be linked to parvovirus B19, influenza, CMV and Epstein-Barr virus, according to a later analysis. The classifier was reported to diagnose cytomegalovirus status with high specificity and sensitivity in both the original cohort and the validation cohort.

The cohort was made up of approximately 700 healthy bone marrow donors. All cohort members were sampled while nominally healthy, although unrecorded immune exposures were likely present. The donor was CMV seronegative and belonged to the group of over 300 seronegative cohort members. A peripheral blood sample was provided by each donor, and peripheral blood mononuclear cells were used for TCR beta sequencing. The Qiagen DNeasy Blood Extraction Kit was used to extract genomic DNA from the blood cell samples. The germline V gene (reference sequence) yields MNHEY for CDR1 and SMNVEV for CDR2. Taken from cysteine to phenylalanine, the CDR3 has 13 residues. Left in the record is the CDR3 DNA by itself, 39 bases read in frame from the first base. The junction carries 10 bases between V and J, which are trimmed by 2 bases and 8 bases respectively. The library relied on the immunoSEQ multiplex PCR assay. A mixture of 60 forward primers for TCR Vbeta segments and 13 reverse primers for TCR Jbeta segments was used in the multiplex PCR. Amplification of the CDR3 region of rearranged TCR beta genes was performed with a multiplex PCR assay on genomic DNA. The amplified TCR beta libraries were sequenced on the Illumina HiSeq System as 87-base-pair reads. As for the authors' bioinformatics: A later analysis tallied about 77 million unique TCR beta chains across the 666 repertoires, and about 12 million of those chains were shared by two or more donors. Raw reads were error-corrected and collapsed into unique sequences with a nearest-neighbor algorithm that merged closely related sequences to remove PCR and sequencing errors. Alignment of CDR3 sequences to IMGT reference sequences was used to assign V, D and J gene segments. For a sequence to be retained, a match of at least six nucleotides was required to both a V gene segment and a J gene segment. A rearrangement counted as productive if the CDR3 had no stop codons and remained in frame with V and J, and every other rearrangement counted as non-productive. Following IMGT convention, CDR3 was defined as the stretch from the second conserved V-encoded cysteine up to the conserved J-encoded phenylalanine. In an earlier analysis of approximately 500 of the donors, sequences lacking an unambiguous match to a single V gene segment were excluded. An earlier analysis of some 500 of the donors classified V segments as functional when productive rearrangements were above 56.7% and as segregating when the standard deviation between donors was above 5%. A statistical classification framework was developed to diagnose cytomegalovirus status using the catalog of TCR beta chain sequences. In a later analysis, V and J genes were assigned by comparing TCR nucleotide sequences against IMGT/GENE-DB human TR gene sequences. Using the TCRdist pipeline, a later analysis assigned CDR3 sequences along with most-parsimonious VDJ recombination scenarios. In a later analysis, each TCR beta chain was defined by its CDR3 amino acid sequence together with its V-gene family, and reads without a unique V-gene family were excluded. To address suspected cross-contamination and a sequencing artifact, a later analysis removed around 600 highly shared, low-generation-probability nucleotide sequences. In a later analysis, a clonal expansion index for each public chain was calculated from normalized within-repertoire ranks of inferred template counts. In a later analysis, generation probabilities were computed using a VDJ recombination model fitted to out-of-frame rearrangements, and the results were checked against IGoR. Hypergeometric tests were used in a later analysis to score TCR-TCR, TCR-HLA and TCR-CMV co-occurrence, with a repertoire-size bias correction applied to the TCR pairs. To estimate false discovery rates, a later analysis permuted the HLA or CMV assignments 20 times. In a later analysis, co-occurring TCRs were grouped using DBSCAN, with TCRdist sequence similarity added in when clustering inside HLA-allele-positive subsets. For co-occurrence clustering, repertoires with fewer than 30,000 or more than 120,000 public chains were excluded, along with roughly 5 repertoires with anomalous nucleotide sharing. Held by TCRdb, this immuneACCESS table contains in-frame sequences only and omits some clones. Under half of the omission traces to an unresolved V gene where checked; the cause of the rest is unknown. V and J calls and clone size are given by that table; D and trimming were obtained from the DNA. Here the sample has under 110,000 clones; over 75% occur a single time. Together, the top ten hold 3.6% of the sample.

This clone has only one observation. Which antigen it targets is not known. Base quality data are lacking; no much larger clone is found one base away. The sequence was obtained from a man aged 55 to 70 in good health and CMV-seronegative. The sequenced material came from PBMCs. This chain is built from TRBV27 and TRBJ1-5, with the D gene call left open. The sequenced DNA: TGTGCCAGCAGTTTAGGGCGCTACGAGCCCCAGCATTTT. It is translated as CASSLGRYEPQHF.